The 28 T cell receptor beta chains below were found in one sample sequenced in a study of identical twins. Using its own MiXCR run on the 5' RACE reads, TCRdb lists one record per CDR3 protein. The data contain about 250,000 distinct CDR3 sequences, about 8.3% of them singletons. These data also formed part of another study, on yellow fever vaccine responses in identical twins.

Sequencing was performed on CD8+ T cells sorted from blood. The receptors here all came from a woman between 18 and 29 years old in good health.

CDR3 bases: TGTGCCACCAGCTGGCAAAACACTGAAGCTTTCTTT. Encoded protein: CATSWQNTEAFF. The V call is TRBV15, the J call TRBJ1-1; D is unclear. CDR3 size: 12 residues. V lost 5 bases and J lost 2, with 6 bases in between. In germline, CDR1 is LNHNV, CDR2 YYDKDF (reference sequence).

This clonotype was detected ten times or more. In DNA form, the CDR3 reads TGTGCCAGCAGGGGGTCGAACACCGGGGAGCTGTTTTTT. It is translated as CASRGSNTGELFF. The rearrangement joins TRBV12-3 or TRBV12-4 to TRBJ2-2; D gene unclear. This CDR3 has 13 amino acids. Trimming pared 6 bases from V and 0 bases from J, leaving 5 bases between.

This clonotype has ten or more counts. In DNA, the CDR3 is TGCAGCGTTTCCAACACGGACGGCCAAGAGACCCAGTACTTC. Translating gives CSVSNTDGQETQYF. The chain is built from TRBV29-1 and TRBJ2-5; no reliable D call. The V and J ends lost 5 bases and 1 base respectively, with 14 bases between them. The CDR3 length is 14 residues. CDR1 is SQVTM, CDR2 ANQGSEA, per germline.

This clonotype has just a few counts. This sequence joins TRBV20-1 and TRBJ2-3; 14 positions agree with TRBD2. CDR1 DFQATT and CDR2 SNEGSKA come from the germline V gene (reference sequence). Trimming at V came to 5 bases and at J to 4 bases, leaving 29 bases not matched to a gene. There are 23 residues in the CDR3. CDR3 bases: TGCAGTGCTCGGTTCCTACGAATGACCGGGACTAGCGGGGGAGAAGGAATCGCAGATACGCAGTATTTT. Its protein product is CSARFLRMTGTSGGEGIADTQYF.

Comment on this clonotype: The junction departs from germline at one end; a sequencing error may be responsible. V usage is TRBV7-7 and J usage is TRBJ2-3; no clear D. The CDR3 consists of 13 residues. The V gene's germline CDR1 is SSHAT and CDR2 FNYEAQ (reference sequence). The CDR3 nucleotides read TGTGCTAGCAGCCTTCTCGACACAGATACGCAGTATTTT. Its translation: CASSLLDTDTQYF.

This clonotype was counted between two and nine times. The chain joins TRBV7-8 to TRBJ2-7; 7 bases fit TRBD2. The germline V gene has CDR1 SGHVS and CDR2 FQNEAQ. V trimming: 1 base; J trimming: 0 bases; junction bases outside the gene matches: 9. CDR3 length equals 17 residues. CDR3 region: CASSLGGFGGSSYEQYF. CDR3 DNA: TGTGCCAGCAGCTTAGGAGGGTTCGGGGGGAGCTCCTACGAGCAGTACTTC.

The chain combines TRBV29-1 with TRBJ1-2; 10 bases fit TRBD1. The V gene end was trimmed by 0 bases and the J gene end by 4 bases; junction bases not matched to a gene: 8. CDR3 length equals 16 residues. Germline assignment: CDR1 SQVTM and CDR2 ANQGSEA. The CDR3 sequence is CSVEDRDRGGPYGYTF. The CDR3, as DNA: TGCAGCGTTGAAGATCGGGACAGGGGAGGCCCCTATGGCTACACCTTC.

This clonotype is medium-sized (0.01 to 0.1%) by share. J is TRBJ2-5 and V is TRBV29-1; 10 bases align to TRBD1. The CDR3 runs 15 residues. CDR1 and CDR2 from the germline V gene are SQVTM and ANQGSEA. Trimming removed 0 bases from V and 5 bases from J; junction bases left unmatched: 6. The CDR3 DNA follows: TGCAGCGTTGAAGATCTCGACAGGGGGCAGGAGACCCAGTACTTC. Translated: CSVEDLDRGQETQYF.

The CDR3 sequence: CASSEGQGYQETQYF. CDR3 sequence (DNA): TGTGCCAGCAGCGAGGGACAGGGGTACCAAGAGACCCAGTACTTC. The chain combines TRBV28 with TRBJ2-5; TRBD1 matches 10 bases. Germline values: CDR1 MDHEN, CDR2 SYDVKM. The V gene end was trimmed by 6 bases and the J gene end by 0 bases; junction bases not matched to a gene: 4. The CDR3 length is 15 residues.

This clonotype was detected ten times or more. The rearrangement uses TRBV10-3 and TRBJ2-1; D is possibly TRBD1 (6 bases). CDR1 is ENHRY and CDR2 is SYGVKD in the germline V gene. The CDR3 runs 14 residues. Trimming left V 3 bases short and J 4 bases short, with 10 bases between. The CDR3 protein is CAISEGQGYNEQFF. The DNA for the CDR3 is TGTGCCATCAGTGAAGGGCAGGGGTACAATGAGCAGTTCTTC.

At least ten counts were recorded for this clonotype. The chain uses TRBV10-3 and TRBJ2-1; the D call may be TRBD1 or TRBD2 (7 bases each). The CDR3 runs to 16 residues. Germline V lookup: CDR1 ENHRY, CDR2 SYGVKD. The V gene lost 6 bases and the J gene lost 2 bases, with 17 bases spanning the gap. CDR3: CAISQGQAGAYNEQFF. The CDR3 DNA reads TGTGCCATCAGCCAAGGACAGGCGGGGGCCTACAATGAGCAGTTCTTC.

This clonotype came up a few times. CDR3 nucleotide sequence: TGCGCCAGCAGCCAAGGACGGTCGGCTGGGTACGAGCAGTACTTC. It yields the protein CASSQGRSAGYEQYF. The chain couples TRBV4-1 to TRBJ2-7; D gene ambiguous. V lost 1 base and J lost 4, with 14 bases in between. Germline lookup yields CDR1 MGHRA and CDR2 YSYEKL. The CDR3 length is 15 residues.

This clonotype was counted only a few times. V and J are TRBV28 and TRBJ2-7; 8 positions match TRBD1. Germline trimming cut 5 bases from V and 0 bases from J; bases unmatched to any gene: 6. Germline CDR1 MDHEN, CDR2 SYDVKM. This CDR3 spans 15 amino acids. CDR3 in amino acids: CASSEDRASSYEQYF. The DNA of the CDR3 is TGTGCCAGCAGTGAGGACAGGGCGAGCTCCTACGAGCAGTACTTC.

This clonotype was seen at least ten times. The genes are TRBV15 and TRBJ2-1; 9 bases align to TRBD1. The CDR3 loop spans 15 amino acids. Germline CDR1 is LNHNV and CDR2 is YYDKDF (reference sequence). J lost 2 bases, V lost 8 bases, and 7 bases had no gene match. CDR3 residues: CATSSGTGTYNEQFF. The CDR3 DNA reads as TGTGCCACCTCTTCCGGGACAGGGACCTACAATGAGCAGTTCTTC.

The chain recombines TRBV27 with TRBJ2-3; no reliable D call. The CDR3 sequence is 13 residues long. V lost 2 bases to trimming and J lost 7 bases, with 10 bases between them. Germline V gene lookup returns CDR1 MNHEY and CDR2 SMNVEV (reference sequence). The CDR3 loop reads CASSLNGYNTQYF. The CDR3 nucleotides are TGTGCCAGCAGTTTAAACGGTTACAATACGCAGTATTTT.

This clonotype was found many times. The genes are TRBV5-5 and TRBJ1-6; D remains ambiguous. Trimming cost V 2 bases and J 2 bases, with 8 bases left between them. This CDR3 has 15 residues. Per germline, CDR1 SGHKS and CDR2 YYEKEE (reference sequence). The CDR3 sequence is CASSLEATYNSPLHF. CDR3 nucleotides: TGTGCCAGCAGCTTAGAGGCTACCTATAATTCACCCCTCCACTTT.

DNA for the CDR3: TGTGCCAGCAATAGCCAGCGGGAGAGGAGGGAGACCCAGTACTTC. This gives the protein CASNSQRERRETQYF. This chain connects TRBV6-2 or TRBV6-3 to TRBJ2-5; 8 nucleotides agree with TRBD2. V shed 7 bases and J 5 bases; nucleotides not matched to a gene: 12. The CDR3 runs to 15 residues. Germline values: CDR1 MNHEY, CDR2 SVGEGT.

The chain couples TRBV11-2 to TRBJ2-7, with D perhaps TRBD1 or TRBD2 (5 bases each). Trimming pared 3 bases from V and 1 base from J, leaving 16 bases between. The V gene's germline CDR1 is SGHAT and CDR2 FQNNGV. The length of the CDR3 is 16 residues. This CDR3 reads CASSFLSGTISYEQYF. The CDR3 DNA reads as TGTGCCAGCAGCTTCCTCTCCGGGACGATTTCCTACGAGCAGTACTTC.

V usage is TRBV4-2 and J usage is TRBJ2-7, with TRBD1 identical over 7 bases. J was trimmed by 0 bases and V by 0 bases; bases with no gene match: 5. Germline V gene data show CDR1 as LGHNA and CDR2 as YNFKEQ. This CDR3 has 16 residues. The CDR3 spells CASSQDMGQPSYEQYF. DNA for the CDR3: TGTGCCAGCAGCCAAGATATGGGACAGCCCTCCTACGAGCAGTACTTC.

This clonotype appeared a few times. The chain is built from TRBV2 and TRBJ2-7, with D unclear. V was shortened by 6 bases and J by 6 bases, with 15 bases between the two germline ends. Germline assignment: CDR1 SNHLY and CDR2 FYNNEI. The CDR3 contains 13 residues. This CDR3 reads CASSVALWSEQYF. The CDR3 nucleotides read TGTGCCAGCAGCGTGGCCCTGTGGTCCGAGCAGTACTTC.

The rearrangement links TRBV4-1 to TRBJ1-1; D may be TRBD1 (5 bases). Germline V gene sequence: CDR1 MGHRA, CDR2 YSYEKL. Trimming cost V 2 bases and J 0 bases, with 16 bases left between them. The CDR3 length is 17 residues. Here the CDR3 DNA reads TGCGCCAGCAGCCAAAGATTGGGGACGGACATGAACACTGAAGCTTTCTTT. The encoded protein is CASSQRLGTDMNTEAFF.

This clonotype was counted only a few times. For the CDR3, the DNA is TGTGCCAGCAGTTACTCTGGGACAGATCCCTCCTACGAGCAGTACTTC. Amino acid sequence: CASSYSGTDPSYEQYF. The rearrangement links TRBV6-5 to TRBJ2-7; 7 positions agree with TRBD1. The J segment lost 0 bases and the V segment lost 0 bases, leaving 5 bases of the junction unmatched. The germline V gene has CDR1 MNHEY and CDR2 SVGAGI. The CDR3 totals 16 residues.

With respect to this clonotype: This may be a read error, as it is one base from a much larger clone. V and J are TRBV29-1 and TRBJ2-1; 12 bases fit TRBD1. This CDR3 is built from 14 residues. Germline values: CDR1 SQVTM, CDR2 ANQGSEA. J lost 9 bases, V lost 4 bases, and 7 bases had no gene match. The CDR3 coding sequence is TGCAGCGTTGTCTCCGGGACAGGGGGCACTGAGCAGTTCTTC. It is translated as CSVVSGTGGTEQFF.

At least ten counts were recorded for this clonotype. The genes are TRBV27 and TRBJ2-1, with 8 positions matching TRBD2. V lost 2 bases, J lost 6 bases, and 6 bases stayed unmatched. Germline-derived CDR1 and CDR2 are MNHEY and SMNVEV (reference sequence). The CDR3 is made up of 15 amino acids. The CDR3 DNA is TGTGCCAGCAGTTTACGTCCGGGACTAGGCAATGAGCAGTTCTTC. It codes for CASSLRPGLGNEQFF.

J is TRBJ2-2 and V is TRBV20-1, with 10 bases matching TRBD2. The CDR3 is 18 residues long. V was pared by 0 bases and J by 5 bases, with 12 bases of the junction left unmatched. Germline CDR1 and CDR2: DFQATT and SNEGSKA (reference sequence). The CDR3 loop is CSARDQGILAGRTGELFF. CDR3 nucleotide sequence: TGCAGTGCTAGAGATCAGGGGATACTAGCGGGGCGGACCGGGGAGCTGTTTTTT.

This clonotype was seen many times. J is TRBJ2-1 and V is TRBV28; D not certain. The CDR3 is 15 residues long. The V gene lost 1 base and the J gene lost 5 bases, with 12 bases spanning the gap. From germline, CDR1 is MDHEN and CDR2 SYDVKM. CDR3 DNA sequence: TGTGCCAGCAGTTTATTCGAGAAGGAAGACAATGAGCAGTTCTTC. Residues: CASSLFEKEDNEQFF.

For this clonotype: At one end the junction does not follow the germline gene, possibly because of a read error. This rearrangement joins TRBV5-6 to TRBJ2-2; unclear D gene. Germline loops: CDR1 SGHDT, CDR2 YYEEEE. This CDR3 is 13 amino acids long. DNA for the CDR3: TGTGCCAGGGGCCCGGCGAACCCCGGGGAGCTGTTTTTT. Translated, it gives CARGPANPGELFF.

This clonotype turned up a few times. J is TRBJ1-2 and V is TRBV27; a possible D gene is TRBD1 (6 bases). CDR1 and CDR2 (germline): MNHEY, SMNVEV (reference sequence). This CDR3 has 15 residues. The V end was cut by 5 bases, the J end by 4 bases, with 17 bases between. The CDR3 is CASSPEPRDTYGYTF. The CDR3 bases are TGTGCCAGCAGTCCGGAACCTCGGGACACCTATGGCTACACCTTC.